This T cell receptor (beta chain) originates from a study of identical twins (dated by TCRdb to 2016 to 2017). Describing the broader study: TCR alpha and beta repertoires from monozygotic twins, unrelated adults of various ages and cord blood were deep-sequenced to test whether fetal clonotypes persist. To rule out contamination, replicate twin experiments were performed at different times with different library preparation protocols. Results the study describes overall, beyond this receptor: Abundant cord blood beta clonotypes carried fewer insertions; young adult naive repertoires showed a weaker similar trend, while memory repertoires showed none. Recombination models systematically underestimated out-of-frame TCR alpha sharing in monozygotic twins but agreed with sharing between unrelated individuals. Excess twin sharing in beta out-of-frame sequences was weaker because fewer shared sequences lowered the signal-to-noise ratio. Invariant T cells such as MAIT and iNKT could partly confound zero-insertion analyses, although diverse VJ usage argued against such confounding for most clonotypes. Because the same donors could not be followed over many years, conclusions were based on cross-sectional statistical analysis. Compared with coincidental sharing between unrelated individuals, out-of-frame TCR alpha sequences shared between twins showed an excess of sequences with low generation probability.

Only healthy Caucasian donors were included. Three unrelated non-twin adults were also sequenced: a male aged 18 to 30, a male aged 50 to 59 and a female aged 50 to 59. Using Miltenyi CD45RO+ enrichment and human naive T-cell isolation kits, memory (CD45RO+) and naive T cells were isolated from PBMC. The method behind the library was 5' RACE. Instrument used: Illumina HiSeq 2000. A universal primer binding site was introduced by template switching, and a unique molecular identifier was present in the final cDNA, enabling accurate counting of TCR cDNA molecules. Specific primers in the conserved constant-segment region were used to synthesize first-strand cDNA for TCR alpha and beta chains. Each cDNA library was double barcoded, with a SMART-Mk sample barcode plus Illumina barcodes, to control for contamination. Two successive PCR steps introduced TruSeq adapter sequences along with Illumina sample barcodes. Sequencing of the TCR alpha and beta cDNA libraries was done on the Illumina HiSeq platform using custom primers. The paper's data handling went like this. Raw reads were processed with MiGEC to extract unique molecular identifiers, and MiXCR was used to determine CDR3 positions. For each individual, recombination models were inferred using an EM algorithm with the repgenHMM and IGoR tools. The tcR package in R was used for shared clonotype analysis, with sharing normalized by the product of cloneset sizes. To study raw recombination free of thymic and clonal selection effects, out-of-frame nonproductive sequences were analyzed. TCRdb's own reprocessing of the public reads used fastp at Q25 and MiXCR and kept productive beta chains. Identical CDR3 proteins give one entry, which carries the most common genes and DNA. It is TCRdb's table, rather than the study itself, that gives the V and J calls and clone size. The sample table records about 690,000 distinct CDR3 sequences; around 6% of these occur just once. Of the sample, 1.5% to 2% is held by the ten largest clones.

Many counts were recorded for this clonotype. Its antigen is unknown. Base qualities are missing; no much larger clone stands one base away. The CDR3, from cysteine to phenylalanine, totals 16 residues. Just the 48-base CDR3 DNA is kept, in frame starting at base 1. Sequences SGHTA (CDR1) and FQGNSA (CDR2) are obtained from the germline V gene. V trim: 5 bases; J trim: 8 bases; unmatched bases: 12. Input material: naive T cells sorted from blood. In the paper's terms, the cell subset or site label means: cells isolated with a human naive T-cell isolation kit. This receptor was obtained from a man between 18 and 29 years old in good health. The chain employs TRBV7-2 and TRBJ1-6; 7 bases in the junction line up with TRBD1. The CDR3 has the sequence CASSPREAGGYSPLHF. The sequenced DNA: TGTGCCAGCAGCCCAAGAGAGGCAGGGGGATATTCACCCCTCCACTTT.